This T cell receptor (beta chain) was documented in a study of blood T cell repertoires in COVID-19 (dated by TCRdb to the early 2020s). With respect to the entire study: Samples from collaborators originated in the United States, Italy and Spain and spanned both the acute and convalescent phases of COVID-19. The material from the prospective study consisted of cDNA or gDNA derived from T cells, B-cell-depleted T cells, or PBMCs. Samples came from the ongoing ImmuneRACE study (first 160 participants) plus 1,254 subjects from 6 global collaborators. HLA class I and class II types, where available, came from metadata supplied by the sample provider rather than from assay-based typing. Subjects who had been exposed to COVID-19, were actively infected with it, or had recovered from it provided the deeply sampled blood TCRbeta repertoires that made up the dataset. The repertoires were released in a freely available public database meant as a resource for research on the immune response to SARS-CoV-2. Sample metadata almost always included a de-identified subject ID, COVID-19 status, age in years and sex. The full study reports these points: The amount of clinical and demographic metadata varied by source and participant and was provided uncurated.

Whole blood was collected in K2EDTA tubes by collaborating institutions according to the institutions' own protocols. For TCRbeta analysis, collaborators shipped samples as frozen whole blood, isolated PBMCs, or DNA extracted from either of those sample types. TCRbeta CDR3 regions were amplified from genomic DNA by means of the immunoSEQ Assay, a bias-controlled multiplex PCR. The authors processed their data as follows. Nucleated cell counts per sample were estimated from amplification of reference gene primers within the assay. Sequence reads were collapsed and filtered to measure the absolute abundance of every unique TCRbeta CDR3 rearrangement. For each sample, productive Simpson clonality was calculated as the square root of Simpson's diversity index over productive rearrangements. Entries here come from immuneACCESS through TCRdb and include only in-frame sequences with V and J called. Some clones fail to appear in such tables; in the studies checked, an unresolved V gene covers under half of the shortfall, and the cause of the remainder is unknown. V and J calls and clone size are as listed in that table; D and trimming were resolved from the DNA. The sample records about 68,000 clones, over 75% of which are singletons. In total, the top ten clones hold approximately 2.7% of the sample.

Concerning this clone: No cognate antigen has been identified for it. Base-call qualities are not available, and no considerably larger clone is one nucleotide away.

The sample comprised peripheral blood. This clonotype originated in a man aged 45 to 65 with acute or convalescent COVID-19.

The DNA sequence is given as TGTGCCAGCAGCTTAGACCGCTACTCTGGAAACACCATATATTTT. This yields the protein CASSLDRYSGNTIYF. Here the chain combines TRBV7-2 and TRBJ1-3; the D gene cannot be named for sure. The germline V gene encodes CDR1 SGHTA and CDR2 FQGNSA. V sheds 1 base and J sheds 0 bases, leaving 7 bases between their ends. Measured from the cysteine to the phenylalanine, the CDR3 is 15 residues long. The CDR3 DNA has 45 bases and is translated from base 1.